Listed here are 16 T cell receptor beta chains from one sample, sequenced in a study of T-cell reconstitution after alpha-beta-depleted transplantation in children. Unique molecular identifiers were incorporated when the TCRbeta library was constructed. A single record per CDR3 protein comes from TCRdb applying MiXCR to the PCR reads. The sample holds about 460,000 distinct CDR3 sequences; about an eighth are singletons and the top ten take about 14%. This specimen was PBMCs, mostly from graft donor cells, taken 180 days after TCRalphabeta/CD19-depleted stem cell transplant. Receptor source: a female patient between 2 and 15 years old who had a stem cell transplant for aplastic anemia, so the T cells may come from the graft donor.

The V and J genes are TRBV9 and TRBJ2-7; 8 positions match TRBD2. V was clipped by 3 bases and J by 5 bases; unmatched bases: 10. The CDR3 spans 15 residues. CDR1 is SGDLS and CDR2 is YYNGEE in the germline V gene. The CDR3 DNA is TGTGCCAGCAGCGCCCGGGGGGGGACCGTCAACGAGCAGTACTTC. This encodes CASSARGGTVNEQYF.

This clonotype has just a few counts. V and J are TRBV27 and TRBJ2-2; TRBD1 agrees at 11 bases. J gave up 6 bases and V 2 bases, and 8 bases lay outside the gene matches. Per the germline V gene, CDR1 is MNHEY and CDR2 is SMNVEV (reference sequence). The CDR3 totals 17 residues. This chain's CDR3 is CASSLAPGQGDSGELFF. As DNA, the CDR3 is TGTGCCAGCAGTTTAGCCCCGGGACAGGGGGACTCCGGGGAGCTGTTTTTT.

This sequence joins TRBV6-1 and TRBJ1-1, with D perhaps TRBD1 (5 bases). V lost 7 bases, J lost 4 bases, and 16 bases lay in between. Germline assignment: CDR1 MNHNS and CDR2 SASEGT. The CDR3 is made up of 14 amino acids. This chain's CDR3 is CASTKGKLSTEAFF. As DNA, the CDR3 is TGTGCCAGCACGAAGGGGAAGTTGAGCACTGAAGCTTTCTTT.

This clonotype has ten or more counts. The gene calls are TRBV9 and TRBJ2-7; D unclear. V was shortened by 3 bases and J by 3 bases, with 10 bases between the two germline ends. The CDR3 is 13 residues long. Germline CDR1 is SGDLS and CDR2 is YYNGEE. Here the CDR3 reads CASSAFSGYEQYF. Written as DNA, the CDR3 is TGTGCCAGCAGCGCGTTTAGTGGCTACGAGCAGTACTTC. Full variable domain (missing parts from reference TRBV9 and TRBJ2-7): DSGVTQTPKHLITATGQRVTLRCSPRSGDLSVYWYQQSLDQGLQFLIQYYNGEERAKGNILERFSAQQFPDLHSELNLSSLELGDSALYFCASSAFSGYEQYFGPGTRLTVT.

This clonotype has more than one count but fewer than ten. This chain links TRBV2 with TRBJ2-7, with D perhaps assigned TRBD1 or TRBD2 (5 bases each). Looked up from germline, CDR1 is SNHLY and CDR2 is FYNNEI. The CDR3 loop spans 14 amino acids. The germline V and J ends were trimmed by 3 bases and 2 bases, with 11 bases remaining between them. The CDR3 region is CASSEGPKTYEQYF. CDR3 DNA sequence: TGTGCCAGCAGTGAGGGACCCAAAACCTACGAGCAGTACTTC.

This clonotype turned up a few times. V and J are TRBV2 and TRBJ2-2; TRBD1 is a possible D gene (6 bases). Germline values: CDR1 SNHLY, CDR2 FYNNEI. V shed 10 bases and J shed 3 bases, with 9 bases lying between them. This CDR3 is 12 amino acids long. The CDR3 DNA follows: TGTGCCATGGGGGCCGACACCGGGGAGCTGTTTTTT. Translated: CAMGADTGELFF.

This clonotype occurred many times. The genes are TRBV20-1 and TRBJ1-2, with 7 bases identical to TRBD1. CDR1 and CDR2 from the germline V gene are DFQATT and SNEGSKA (reference sequence). Trimming took 0 bases from V and 4 from J; bases not matched to a gene: 11. The CDR3 has 16 amino acids. The CDR3 loop is CSARDFRQGVAYGYTF. Written as DNA, the CDR3 is TGCAGTGCTAGAGATTTTCGACAGGGAGTGGCCTATGGCTACACCTTC.

This clonotype was seen only a few times. The chain carries TRBV20-1 and TRBJ2-1; TRBD1 aligns across 7 bases. There are 17 residues in the CDR3. V was pared by 3 bases and J by 1 base, with 12 bases of the junction left unmatched. Germline V gene sequence: CDR1 DFQATT, CDR2 SNEGSKA (reference sequence). CDR3 protein: CSASSPGDSRSYNEQFF. DNA of the CDR3: TGCAGTGCTAGTTCCCCCGGGGACAGCCGATCCTACAATGAGCAGTTCTTC.

This clonotype appeared many times. The gene calls are TRBV7-8 and TRBJ1-6; D unclear. The V and J ends lost 5 bases and 14 bases respectively, with 22 bases between them. CDR3 size: 15 residues. Germline loops: CDR1 SGHVS, CDR2 FQNEAQ. This chain's CDR3 is CASSPQGSAQMALHF. The CDR3 DNA follows: TGTGCCAGCAGCCCCCAAGGGTCTGCTCAAATGGCCCTCCACTTT.

This clonotype was seen a few times. The chain recombines TRBV3-1 with TRBJ2-3; a weak D match, TRBD2 (5 bases). This CDR3 contains 16 residues. Germline loops: CDR1 LGHDT, CDR2 YNNKEL (reference sequence). V was shortened by 1 base and J by 0 bases, with 11 bases between the two germline ends. The chain's CDR3 is CASSQGLAASTDTQYF. The CDR3 bases are TGTGCCAGCAGCCAAGGCCTAGCCGCAAGCACAGATACGCAGTATTTT.

This clonotype was counted between two and nine times. V usage is TRBV29-1 and J usage is TRBJ1-5; no reliable D call. With 0 bases removed from V and 4 bases from J, the gap between germline ends came to 7 bases. The germline CDR1 and CDR2 sequences are SQVTM and ANQGSEA. This CDR3 has 13 amino acids. Here the CDR3 reads CSVEEGPNQPQHF. CDR3 nucleotides: TGCAGCGTTGAAGAGGGCCCAAATCAGCCCCAGCATTTT.

In its sample, this clonotype was seen a few times. The genes are TRBV9 and TRBJ2-7; no definite D call. The germline V and J ends were trimmed by 0 bases and 3 bases, with 10 bases remaining between them. The V gene's germline CDR1 is SGDLS and CDR2 YYNGEE. The length of the CDR3 is 14 residues. CDR3 residues: CASSVDAGNYEQYF. The CDR3 DNA reads TGTGCCAGCAGCGTAGACGCAGGTAACTACGAGCAGTACTTC.

The table lists this clonotype with a few counts. V is TRBV13 and J is TRBJ1-1; no firm D call. V was trimmed by 4 bases and J by 1 base, leaving 10 bases between them. The CDR3 runs to 14 residues. Germline V lookup: CDR1 PRHDT, CDR2 FYEKMQ (reference sequence). The CDR3 nucleotides are TGTGCCAGCAGCTGCGGGCCCGGGAACACTGAAGCTTTCTTT. It is translated as CASSCGPGNTEAFF. The variable domain in full, completed from reference TRBV13 and TRBJ1-1, reads AAGVIQSPRHLIKEKRETATLKCYPIPRHDTVYWYQQGPGQDPQFLISFYEKMQSDKGSIPDRFSAQQFSDYHSELNMSSLELGDSALYFCASSCGPGNTEAFFGQGTRLTVV.

This clonotype occurred a few times. The CDR3 DNA is TGTGCCAGCAGTGAAGAGGGACAGGGGGCTGGGCCCCAGCATTTT. Protein product: CASSEEGQGAGPQHF. The rearrangement joins TRBV6-1 to TRBJ1-5; 12 bases are shared with TRBD1. After removal of 1 base from V and 9 bases from J, the junction contained 4 bases not matched to a gene. The CDR3 has 15 amino acids. CDR1 and CDR2 (germline): MNHNS, SASEGT.

This clonotype was seen a few times. This chain links TRBV19 with TRBJ2-2, with no clear D. CDR3 length: 14 residues. V was shortened by 3 bases and J by 1 base, with 6 bases between the two germline ends. Germline V CDR1 and CDR2: LNHDA, SQIVND (reference sequence). DNA for the CDR3: TGTGCCAGTAGTATTATCGTGAACACCGGGGAGCTGTTTTTT. Residues: CASSIIVNTGELFF.

This clonotype was observed a few times. The chain carries TRBV6-1 and TRBJ1-6, with TRBD1 as a possible D gene (5 bases). Trimming took 7 bases from V and 7 from J, leaving 14 bases between them. The CDR3 loop spans 14 amino acids. Germline V CDR1 and CDR2: MNHNS, SASEGT. CDR3 DNA: TGTGCCAGCACCCGGGGAGGGGCCAATTCACCCCTCCACTTT. Translation gives CASTRGGANSPLHF.